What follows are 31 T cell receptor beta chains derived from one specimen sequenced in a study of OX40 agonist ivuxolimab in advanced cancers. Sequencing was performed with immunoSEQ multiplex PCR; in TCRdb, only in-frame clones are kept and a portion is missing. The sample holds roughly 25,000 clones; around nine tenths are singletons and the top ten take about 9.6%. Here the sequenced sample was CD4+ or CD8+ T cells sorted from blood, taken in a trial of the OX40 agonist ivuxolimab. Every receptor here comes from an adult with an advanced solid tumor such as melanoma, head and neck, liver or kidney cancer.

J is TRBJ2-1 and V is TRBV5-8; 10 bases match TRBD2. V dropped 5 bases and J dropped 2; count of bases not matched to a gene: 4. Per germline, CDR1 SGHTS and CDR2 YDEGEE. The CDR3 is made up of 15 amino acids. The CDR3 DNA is TGTGCCAGCAGTATGGGACTAGCGACCTACAATGAGCAGTTCTTC. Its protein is CASSMGLATYNEQFF. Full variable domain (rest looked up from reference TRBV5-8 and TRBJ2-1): EAGVTQSPTHLIKTRGQQATLRCSPISGHTSVYWYQQALGLGLQFLLWYDEGEERNRGNFPPRFSGRQFPNYSSELNVNALELEDSALYLCASSMGLATYNEQFFGPGTRLTVL.

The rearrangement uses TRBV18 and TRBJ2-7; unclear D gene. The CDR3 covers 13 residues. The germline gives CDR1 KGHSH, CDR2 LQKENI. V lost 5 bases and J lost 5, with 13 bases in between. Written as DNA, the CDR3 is TGTGCCAGCTCATACACGCGTCAGAACGAGCAGTACTTC. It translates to CASSYTRQNEQYF.

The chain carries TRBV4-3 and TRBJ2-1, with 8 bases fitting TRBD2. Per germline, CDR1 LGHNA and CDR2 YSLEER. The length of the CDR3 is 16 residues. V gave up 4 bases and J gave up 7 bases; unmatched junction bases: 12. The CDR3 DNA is TGCGCCAGCAGCCCGCGGTATTCAGCGGGAGTGAATGAGCAGTTCTTC. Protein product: CASSPRYSAGVNEQFF.

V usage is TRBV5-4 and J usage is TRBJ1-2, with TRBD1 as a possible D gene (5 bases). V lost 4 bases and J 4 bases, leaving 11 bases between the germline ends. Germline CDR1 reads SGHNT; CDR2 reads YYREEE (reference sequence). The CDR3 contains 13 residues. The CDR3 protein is CASSTQGVYGYTF. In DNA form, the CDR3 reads TGTGCCAGCAGCACGCAGGGTGTCTATGGCTACACCTTC.

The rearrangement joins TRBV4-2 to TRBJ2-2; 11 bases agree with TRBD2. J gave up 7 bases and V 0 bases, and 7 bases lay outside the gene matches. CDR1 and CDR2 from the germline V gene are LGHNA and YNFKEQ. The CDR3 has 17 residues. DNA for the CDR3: TGTGCCAGCAGCCAAGATGTCACTAGCGGGAGATTCGGGGAGCTGTTTTTT. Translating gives CASSQDVTSGRFGELFF.

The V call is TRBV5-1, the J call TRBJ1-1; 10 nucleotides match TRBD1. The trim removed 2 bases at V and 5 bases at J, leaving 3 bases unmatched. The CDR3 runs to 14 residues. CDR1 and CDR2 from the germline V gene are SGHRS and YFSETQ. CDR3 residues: CASSFDRGLTEAFF. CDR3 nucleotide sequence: TGCGCCAGCAGCTTTGACAGGGGGCTTACTGAAGCTTTCTTT.

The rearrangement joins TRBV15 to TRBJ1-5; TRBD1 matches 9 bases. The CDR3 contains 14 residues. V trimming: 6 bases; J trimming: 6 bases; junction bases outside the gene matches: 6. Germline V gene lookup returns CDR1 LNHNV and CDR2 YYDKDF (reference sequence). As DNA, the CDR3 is TGTGCCACCAGTGGGACAGGGTCGCGTCAGCCCCAGCATTTT. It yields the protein CATSGTGSRQPQHF.

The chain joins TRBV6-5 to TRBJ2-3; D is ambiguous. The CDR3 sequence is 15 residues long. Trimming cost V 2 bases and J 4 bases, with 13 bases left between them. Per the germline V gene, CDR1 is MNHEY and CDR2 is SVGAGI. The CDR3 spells CASSYDGVGADTQYF. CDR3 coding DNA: TGTGCCAGCAGTTACGACGGAGTGGGCGCAGATACGCAGTATTTT.

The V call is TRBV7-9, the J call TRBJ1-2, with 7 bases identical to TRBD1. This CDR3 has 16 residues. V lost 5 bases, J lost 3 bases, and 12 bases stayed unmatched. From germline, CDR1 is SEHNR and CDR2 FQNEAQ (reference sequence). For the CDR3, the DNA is TGTGCCAGCAGCCCGTTTTTAGGACAGGAGGACTATGGCTACACCTTC. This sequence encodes CASSPFLGQEDYGYTF.

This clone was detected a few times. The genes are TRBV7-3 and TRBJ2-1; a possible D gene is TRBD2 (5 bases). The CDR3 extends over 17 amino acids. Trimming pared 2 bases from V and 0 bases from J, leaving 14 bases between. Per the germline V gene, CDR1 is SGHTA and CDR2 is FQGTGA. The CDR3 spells CASSLVGSERSYNEQFF. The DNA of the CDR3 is TGTGCCAGCAGCTTAGTCGGTAGCGAACGCTCCTACAATGAGCAGTTCTTC.

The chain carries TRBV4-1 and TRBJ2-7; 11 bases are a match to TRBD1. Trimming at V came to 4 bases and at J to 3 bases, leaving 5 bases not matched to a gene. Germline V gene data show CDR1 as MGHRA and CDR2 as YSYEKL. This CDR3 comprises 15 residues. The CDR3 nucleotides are TGCGCCAGCAGCCCCGGACAGGGGGCGATCTACGAGCAGTACTTC. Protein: CASSPGQGAIYEQYF.

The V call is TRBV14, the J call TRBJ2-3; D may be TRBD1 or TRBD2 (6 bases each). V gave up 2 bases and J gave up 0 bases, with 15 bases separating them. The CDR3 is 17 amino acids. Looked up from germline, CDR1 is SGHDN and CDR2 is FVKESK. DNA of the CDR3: TGTGCCAGCAGCCAACTCCGGGGGCGGAGTAGCACAGATACGCAGTATTTT. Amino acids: CASSQLRGRSSTDTQYF.

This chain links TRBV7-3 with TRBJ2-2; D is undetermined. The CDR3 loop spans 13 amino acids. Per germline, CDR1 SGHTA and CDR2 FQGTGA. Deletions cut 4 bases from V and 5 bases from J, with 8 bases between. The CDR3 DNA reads TGTGCCAGCAGCTCACCGGCGACCGGGGAGCTGTTTTTT. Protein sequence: CASSSPATGELFF.

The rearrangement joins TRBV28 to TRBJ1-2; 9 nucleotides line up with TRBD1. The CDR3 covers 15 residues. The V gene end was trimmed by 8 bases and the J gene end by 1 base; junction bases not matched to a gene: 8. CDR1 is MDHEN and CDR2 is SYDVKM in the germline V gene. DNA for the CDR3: TGTGCCAGCCTCGGACAGGGGAGGATTAACTATGGCTACACCTTC. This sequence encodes CASLGQGRINYGYTF.

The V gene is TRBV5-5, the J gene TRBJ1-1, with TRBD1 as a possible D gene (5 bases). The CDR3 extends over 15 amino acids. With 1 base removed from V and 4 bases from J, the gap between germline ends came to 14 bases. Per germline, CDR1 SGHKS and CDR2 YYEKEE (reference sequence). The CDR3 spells CASSLLALGVTEAFF. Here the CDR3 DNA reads TGTGCCAGCAGCTTGTTGGCCTTGGGGGTCACTGAAGCTTTCTTT.

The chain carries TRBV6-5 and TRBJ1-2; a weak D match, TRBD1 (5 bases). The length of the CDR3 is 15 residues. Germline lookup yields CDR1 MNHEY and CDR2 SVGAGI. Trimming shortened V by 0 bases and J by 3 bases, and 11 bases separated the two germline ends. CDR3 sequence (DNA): TGTGCCAGCAGTTACTCGGCTGGGGACCACTATGGCTACACCTTC. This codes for CASSYSAGDHYGYTF.

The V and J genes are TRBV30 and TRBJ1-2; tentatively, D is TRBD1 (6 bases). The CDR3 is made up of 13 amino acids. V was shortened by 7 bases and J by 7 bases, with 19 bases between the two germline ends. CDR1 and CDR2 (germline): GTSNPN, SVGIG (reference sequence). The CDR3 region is CASAQWGAGGYTF. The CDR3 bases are TGTGCCTCCGCACAGTGGGGGGCTGGTGGCTACACCTTC.

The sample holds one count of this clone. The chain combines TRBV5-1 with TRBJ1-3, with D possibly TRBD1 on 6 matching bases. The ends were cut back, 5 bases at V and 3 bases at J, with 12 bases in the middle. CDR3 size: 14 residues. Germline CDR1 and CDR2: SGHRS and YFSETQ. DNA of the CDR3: TGCGCCAGCAGTGAACAGGGAATTGGAAACACCATATATTTT. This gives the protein CASSEQGIGNTIYF.

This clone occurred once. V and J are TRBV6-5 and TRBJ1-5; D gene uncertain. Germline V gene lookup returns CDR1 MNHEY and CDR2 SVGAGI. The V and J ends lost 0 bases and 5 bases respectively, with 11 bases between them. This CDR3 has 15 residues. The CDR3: CASSYSGLTDQPQHF. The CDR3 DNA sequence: TGTGCCAGCAGTTACTCGGGTCTGACCGATCAGCCCCAGCATTTT.

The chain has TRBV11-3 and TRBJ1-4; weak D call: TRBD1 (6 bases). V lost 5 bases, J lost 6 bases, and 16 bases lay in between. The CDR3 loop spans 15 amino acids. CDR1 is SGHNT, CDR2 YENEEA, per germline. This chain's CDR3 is CASSITGHGDEKLFF. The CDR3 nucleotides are TGTGCCAGCAGCATAACAGGGCACGGGGATGAAAAACTGTTTTTT. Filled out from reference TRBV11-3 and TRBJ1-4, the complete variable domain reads EAGVVQSPRYKIIEKKQPVAFWCNPISGHNTLYWYLQNLGQGPELLIRYENEEAVDDSQLPKDRFSAERLKGVDSTLKIQPAELGDSAVYLCASSITGHGDEKLFFGSGTQLSVL.

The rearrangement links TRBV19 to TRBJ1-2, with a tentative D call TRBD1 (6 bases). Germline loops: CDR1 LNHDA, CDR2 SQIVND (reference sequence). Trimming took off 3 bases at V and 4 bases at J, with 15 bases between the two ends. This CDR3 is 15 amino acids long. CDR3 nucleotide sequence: TGTGCCAGTAGTATTCCCCCCCAGGGGACCTATGGCTACACCTTC. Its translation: CASSIPPQGTYGYTF. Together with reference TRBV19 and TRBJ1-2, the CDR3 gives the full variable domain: DGGITQSPKYLFRKEGQNVTLSCEQNLNHDAMYWYRQDPGQGLRLIYYSQIVNDFQKGDIAEGYSVSREKKESFPLTVTSAQKNPTAFYLCASSIPPQGTYGYTFGSGTRLTVV.

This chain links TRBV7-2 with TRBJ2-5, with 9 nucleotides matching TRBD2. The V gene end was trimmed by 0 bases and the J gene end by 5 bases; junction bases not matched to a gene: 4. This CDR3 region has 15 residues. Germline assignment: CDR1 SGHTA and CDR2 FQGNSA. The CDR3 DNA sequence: TGTGCCAGCAGCTTAGCTAGCGGGAGCTACGAGACCCAGTACTTC. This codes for CASSLASGSYETQYF.

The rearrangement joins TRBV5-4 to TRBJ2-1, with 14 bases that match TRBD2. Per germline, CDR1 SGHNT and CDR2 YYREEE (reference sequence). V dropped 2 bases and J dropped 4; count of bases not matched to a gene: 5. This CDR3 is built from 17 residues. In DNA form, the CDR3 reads TGTGCCAGCAGCTTTGGACTAGCGGGGGGACTTTACAATGAGCAGTTCTTC. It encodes CASSFGLAGGLYNEQFF.

The CDR3 coding sequence is TGTGCCAGCAGTTTACGGGACCTGAGGGAGCAGTACTTC. It codes for CASSLRDLREQYF. This chain uses TRBV27 with TRBJ2-7; either TRBD1 or TRBD2 may fit D (5 bases each). The CDR3 has 13 amino acids. The germline V gene has CDR1 MNHEY and CDR2 SMNVEV (reference sequence). Trimming cost V 2 bases and J 7 bases, with 12 bases left between them.

The CDR3 here is CASSRDRTGPQHF. The CDR3 nucleotides are TGCGCCAGCAGCAGAGACCGCACGGGGCCCCAGCATTTT. V gene TRBV5-1 combines with J gene TRBJ1-5; no definite D call. The germline V and J ends were trimmed by 4 bases and 9 bases, with 14 bases remaining between them. CDR3 length: 13 residues. Per the germline V gene, CDR1 is SGHRS and CDR2 is YFSETQ.

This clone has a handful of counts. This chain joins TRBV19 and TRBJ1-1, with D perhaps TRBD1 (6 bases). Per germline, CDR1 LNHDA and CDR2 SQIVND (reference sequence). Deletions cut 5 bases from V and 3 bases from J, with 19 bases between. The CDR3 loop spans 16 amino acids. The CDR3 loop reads CASSSSTRGRDTEAFF. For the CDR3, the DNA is TGTGCCAGTAGTTCTTCTACCAGGGGCAGGGACACTGAAGCTTTCTTT.

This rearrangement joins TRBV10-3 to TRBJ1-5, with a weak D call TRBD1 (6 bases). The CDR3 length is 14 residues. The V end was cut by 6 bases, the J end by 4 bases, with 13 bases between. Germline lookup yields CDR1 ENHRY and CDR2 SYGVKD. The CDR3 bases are TGTGCCATCAGGCGGGCAGGGGCGAATCAGCCCCAGCATTTT. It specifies CAIRRAGANQPQHF.

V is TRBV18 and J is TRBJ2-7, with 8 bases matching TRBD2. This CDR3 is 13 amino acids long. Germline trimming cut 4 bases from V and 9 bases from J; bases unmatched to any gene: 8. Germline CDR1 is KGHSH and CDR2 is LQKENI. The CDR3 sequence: CASSQTSEVGQYF. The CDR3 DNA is TGTGCCAGCTCACAGACTAGCGAGGTAGGGCAGTACTTC.

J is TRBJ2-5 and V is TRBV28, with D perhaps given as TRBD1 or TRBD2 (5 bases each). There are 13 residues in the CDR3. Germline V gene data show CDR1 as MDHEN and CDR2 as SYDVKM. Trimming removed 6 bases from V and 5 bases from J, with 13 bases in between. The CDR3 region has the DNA TGTGCCAGCAGCCGGGGCGAGGGGGAGACCCAGTACTTC. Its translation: CASSRGEGETQYF. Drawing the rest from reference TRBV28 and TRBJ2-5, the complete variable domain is DVKVTQSSRYLVKRTGEKVFLECVQDMDHENMFWYRQDPGLGLRLIYFSYDVKMKEKGDIPEGYSVSREKKERFSLILESASTNQTSMYLCASSRGEGETQYFGPGTRLLVL.

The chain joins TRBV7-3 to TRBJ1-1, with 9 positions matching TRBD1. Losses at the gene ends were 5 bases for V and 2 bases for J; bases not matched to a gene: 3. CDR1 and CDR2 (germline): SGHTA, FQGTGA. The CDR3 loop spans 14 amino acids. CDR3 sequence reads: CASSLGQGNTEAFF. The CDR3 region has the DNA TGTGCCAGCAGCCTGGGACAGGGTAACACTGAAGCTTTCTTT. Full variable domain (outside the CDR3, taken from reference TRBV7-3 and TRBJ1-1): GAGVSQTPSNKVTEKGKYVELRCDPISGHTALYWYRQSLGQGPEFLIYFQGTGAADDSGLPNDRFFAVRPEGSVSTLKIQRTERGDSAVYLCASSLGQGNTEAFFGQGTRLTVV.

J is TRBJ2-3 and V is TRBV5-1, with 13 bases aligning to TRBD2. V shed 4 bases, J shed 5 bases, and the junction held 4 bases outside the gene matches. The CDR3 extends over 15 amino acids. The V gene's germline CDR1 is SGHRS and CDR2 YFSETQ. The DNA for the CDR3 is TGCGCCAGCAGCCCACTAGCGGGAGGGGAAGATACGCAGTATTTT. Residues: CASSPLAGGEDTQYF.